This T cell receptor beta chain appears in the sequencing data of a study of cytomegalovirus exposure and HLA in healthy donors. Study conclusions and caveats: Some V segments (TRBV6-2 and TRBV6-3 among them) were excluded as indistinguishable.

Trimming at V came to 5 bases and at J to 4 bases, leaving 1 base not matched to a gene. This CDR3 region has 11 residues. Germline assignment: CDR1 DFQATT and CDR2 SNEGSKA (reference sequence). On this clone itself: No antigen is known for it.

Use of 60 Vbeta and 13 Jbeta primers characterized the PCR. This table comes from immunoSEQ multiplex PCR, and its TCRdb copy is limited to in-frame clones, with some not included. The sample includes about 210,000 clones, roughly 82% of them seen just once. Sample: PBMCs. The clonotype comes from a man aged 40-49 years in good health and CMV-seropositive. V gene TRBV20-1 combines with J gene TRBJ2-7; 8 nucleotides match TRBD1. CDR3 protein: CSADRGYEQYF. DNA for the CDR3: TGCAGTGCTGACAGGGGTTACGAGCAGTACTTC.